The next 22 T cell receptor beta chains were all read from a single sample in a study of blood T cell repertoires in COVID-19. Sequencing used immunoSEQ multiplex PCR; TCRdb keeps in-frame clones, though not all of them. The sample has around 260,000 clones, about 80% seen once. The sequencing input was peripheral blood. Source of these receptors: a person aged 65 to 85 with COVID-19, enrolled during active disease.

In its sample, this clone was seen once. The CDR3 reads CASRGGGFTNTEAFF. The DNA for the CDR3 is TGTGCCAGCAGGGGGGGAGGGTTTACGAACACTGAAGCTTTCTTT. The chain joins TRBV5-4 to TRBJ1-1; maybe TRBD1 (5 bases). Trimming took 5 bases from V and 1 from J, leaving 15 bases between them. The CDR3 is 15 amino acids. Germline CDR1 and CDR2: SGHNT and YYREEE (reference sequence). Complete variable domain (other parts from reference TRBV5-4 and TRBJ1-1): ETGVTQSPTHLIKTRGQQVTLRCSSQSGHNTVSWYQQALGQGPQFIFQYYREEENGRGNFPPRFSGLQFPNYSSELNVNALELDDSALYLCASRGGGFTNTEAFFGQGTRLTVV.

The rearrangement links TRBV18 to TRBJ1-3; possibly TRBD1 for D (5 bases). The CDR3 is made up of 16 amino acids. V shed 3 bases and J shed 0 bases, with 12 bases lying between them. Germline lookup yields CDR1 KGHSH and CDR2 LQKENI. The CDR3 reads CASSPGLLASGNTIYF. The CDR3, as DNA: TGTGCCAGCTCACCGGGACTCCTTGCCTCTGGAAACACCATATATTTT.

About this clone itself: At one boundary the junction diverges from the germline segment, which might be a read error. J is TRBJ1-5 and V is TRBV28; TRBD1 is a possible D gene (5 bases). Germline values: CDR1 MDHEN, CDR2 SYDVKM. CDR3 length equals 12 residues. CDR3 coding DNA: TGTGCCAGCAGTTTGAACGGGGGTTCTTGGGATTTT. This codes for CASSLNGGSWDF. Full variable domain (missing parts from reference TRBV28 and TRBJ1-5): DVKVTQSSRYLVKRTGEKVFLECVQDMDHENMFWYRQDPGLGLRLIYFSYDVKMKEKGDIPEGYSVSREKKERFSLILESASTNQTSMYLCASSLNGGSWDFGDGTRLSIL.

This chain joins TRBV7-8 and TRBJ2-5; 10 nucleotides align to TRBD1. Germline assignment: CDR1 SGHVS and CDR2 FQNEAQ. The J segment lost 7 bases and the V segment lost 5 bases, leaving 4 bases of the junction unmatched. CDR3 length equals 13 residues. This CDR3 is CASSARTGGTQYF. For the CDR3, the DNA is TGTGCCAGCAGCGCCCGGACAGGGGGGACCCAGTACTTC.

The rearrangement uses TRBV6-5 and TRBJ2-1; possibly TRBD2 for D (6 bases). The CDR3 spans 14 residues. V lost 5 bases and J lost 4, with 12 bases in between. CDR1 is MNHEY and CDR2 is SVGAGI in the germline V gene. CDR3 sequence (DNA): TGTGCCAGCAGTCTGCGGGACTTATACAATGAGCAGTTCTTC. Translating it yields CASSLRDLYNEQFF.

The chain uses TRBV7-7 and TRBJ2-1; TRBD2 agrees at 9 bases. Germline CDR1 reads SSHAT; CDR2 reads FNYEAQ (reference sequence). CDR3 length: 17 amino acids. Trimming took 3 bases from V and 9 from J; bases not matched to a gene: 15. Written as DNA, the CDR3 is TGTGCCAGCAGCTTCCGGGTGGAGGTAGCGGGAGCGTCTGAGCAGTTCTTC. This gives the protein CASSFRVEVAGASEQFF.

The rearrangement uses TRBV4-1 and TRBJ2-3; 9 positions match TRBD2. CDR1 is MGHRA, CDR2 YSYEKL, per germline. V was pared by 0 bases and J by 2 bases, with 12 bases of the junction left unmatched. CDR3 length: 19 amino acids. CDR3 in amino acids: CASSQDATSGRSFTDTQYF. The DNA for the CDR3 is TGCGCCAGCAGCCAAGATGCCACTAGCGGGCGATCCTTCACAGATACGCAGTATTTT.

The rearrangement joins TRBV3-1 (or the pseudogene TRBV3-2) to TRBJ2-1; D might be TRBD2 (7 bases). CDR1 is LGHDT and CDR2 is YNNKEL in the germline V gene (reference sequence). This CDR3 is 15 amino acids long. The V and J ends lost 4 bases and 5 bases respectively, with 15 bases between them. The CDR3 sequence: CASSPFRGAHNEQFF. CDR3 coding DNA: TGTGCCAGCAGCCCCTTTCGGGGGGCACACAATGAGCAGTTCTTC.

The J gene is TRBJ2-1, the V gene TRBV29-1; possible D gene TRBD2, 6 bases. Germline V gene sequence: CDR1 SQVTM, CDR2 ANQGSEA. The CDR3 contains 13 residues. V was trimmed by 4 bases and J by 8 bases, leaving 15 bases between them. This CDR3 is CSVGAVGGDEQFF. The CDR3 nucleotides are TGCAGCGTTGGGGCGGTGGGAGGCGATGAGCAGTTCTTC.

This clone was picked up a small number of times. This chain links TRBV4-3 with TRBJ2-1; tentatively, D is TRBD1 (5 bases). Looked up from germline, CDR1 is LGHNA and CDR2 is YSLEER. Trimming pared 4 bases from V and 7 bases from J, leaving 11 bases between. This CDR3 is built from 13 residues. CDR3 loop: CASSLEGANEQFF. The CDR3 DNA sequence: TGCGCCAGCAGCCTTGAAGGGGCGAATGAGCAGTTCTTC.

This clone was found once. The V gene is TRBV9, the J gene TRBJ2-7, with unresolved D. Germline lookup yields CDR1 SGDLS and CDR2 YYNGEE. The CDR3 covers 14 residues. Deletions cut 0 bases from V and 0 bases from J, with 7 bases between. The CDR3 bases are TGTGCCAGCAGCGTAGTGGCTAGCTCCTACGAGCAGTACTTC. Amino acids: CASSVVASSYEQYF.

This chain uses TRBV5-1 with TRBJ1-6; 8 bases are a match to TRBD1. The CDR3 spans 15 residues. V shed 0 bases, J shed 9 bases, and the junction held 5 bases outside the gene matches. The germline gives CDR1 SGHRS, CDR2 YFSETQ. The CDR3 here is CASSLARTGSSPLHF. The CDR3 nucleotides are TGCGCCAGCAGCTTGGCCCGGACAGGGAGTTCACCCCTCCACTTT. Combining the CDR3 with reference TRBV5-1 and TRBJ1-6 gives the whole variable domain KAGVTQTPRYLIKTRGQQVTLSCSPISGHRSVSWYQQTPGQGLQFLFEYFSETQRNKGNFPGRFSGRQFSNSRSEMNVSTLELGDSALYLCASSLARTGSSPLHFGNGTRLTVT.

In its sample, this clone was seen once. Other nucleotide sequences from this sample produce the same CDR3. The gene calls are TRBV29-1 and TRBJ1-1; the D is unclear. Germline CDR1 reads SQVTM; CDR2 reads ANQGSEA. This CDR3 contains 12 residues. V was cut by 4 bases and J by 1 base, with 7 bases left in between. The CDR3 here is CSVVRRNTEAFF. Here the CDR3 DNA reads TGCAGCGTTGTGCGAAGGAACACTGAAGCTTTCTTT.

The V and J genes are TRBV19 and TRBJ2-1; 7 bases are shared with TRBD2. CDR3 length: 14 residues. The germline V gene has CDR1 LNHDA and CDR2 SQIVND (reference sequence). V shed 5 bases, J shed 3 bases, and the junction held 4 bases outside the gene matches. The CDR3 here is CASSSGGDYNEQFF. The CDR3 nucleotides are TGTGCCAGTAGTTCGGGGGGAGACTACAATGAGCAGTTCTTC.

The chain couples TRBV4-3 to TRBJ1-1; unclear D gene. Looked up from germline, CDR1 is LGHNA and CDR2 is YSLEER. This CDR3 has 18 residues. Trimming pared 1 base from V and 1 base from J, leaving 19 bases between. The CDR3: CASSQGLPRGGSNTEAFF. CDR3 bases: TGCGCCAGCAGCCAAGGTCTCCCTCGCGGAGGTTCGAACACTGAAGCTTTCTTT.

V usage is TRBV7-3 and J usage is TRBJ2-1; maybe TRBD2 (6 bases). CDR1 and CDR2 from the germline V gene are SGHTA and FQGTGA. CDR3 size: 15 residues. The V end was cut by 2 bases, the J end by 1 base, with 9 bases between. The CDR3 sequence is CASSLERVSYNEQFF. The CDR3 DNA is TGTGCCAGCAGCTTAGAGCGGGTTTCCTACAATGAGCAGTTCTTC.

J is TRBJ2-7 and V is TRBV10-1; 7 bases are shared with TRBD1. Trimming cost V 5 bases and J 2 bases; bases outside gene matches: 6. The CDR3 has 14 amino acids. Germline V gene data show CDR1 as WNHNN and CDR2 as SYGVQD (reference sequence). The CDR3 DNA is TGCGCCAGCAGTAAGGGACAGAACCCCTACGAGCAGTACTTC. Encoded protein: CASSKGQNPYEQYF.

This clone was detected only a few times. The chain couples TRBV18 to TRBJ1-2; perhaps TRBD1 as D (6 bases). CDR1 and CDR2 (germline): KGHSH, LQKENI. This CDR3 is 15 amino acids long. V lost 2 bases, J lost 2 bases, and 12 bases lay in between. This chain's CDR3 is CASSPEGQGNYGYTF. The CDR3 DNA reads as TGTGCCAGCTCACCAGAGGGGCAGGGGAACTATGGCTACACCTTC.

This chain uses TRBV23-1 with TRBJ1-1; TRBD1 is a possible D gene (5 bases). TRBV23-1 is an ORF for which the function is uncertain. Trimming took off 2 bases at V and 1 base at J, with 11 bases between the two ends. The CDR3 has 15 residues. As DNA, the CDR3 is TGCGCCAGCAGTCAACCGGGACTCAGGAACACTGAAGCTTTCTTT. It translates to CASSQPGLRNTEAFF.

The V gene is TRBV28, the J gene TRBJ2-3; the D is unclear. Germline loops: CDR1 MDHEN, CDR2 SYDVKM. The CDR3 is 15 residues long. Trimming left V 3 bases short and J 6 bases short, with 16 bases between. For the CDR3, the DNA is TGTGCCAGCAGTTTGAGCGATGTAAGGATCGATACGCAGTATTTT. Translated, it gives CASSLSDVRIDTQYF.

V gene TRBV28 combines with J gene TRBJ2-7, with a tentative D call TRBD1 (7 bases). Germline assignment: CDR1 MDHEN and CDR2 SYDVKM. The ends were cut back, 7 bases at V and 5 bases at J, with 12 bases in the middle. The CDR3 runs 12 residues. Here the CDR3 DNA reads TGTGCCAGCACAGGGGGGAGGCACGAGCAGTACTTC. This codes for CASTGGRHEQYF.

The chain is built from TRBV28 and TRBJ2-3, with a weak D call TRBD2 (6 bases). Germline loops: CDR1 MDHEN, CDR2 SYDVKM. The CDR3 spans 14 residues. Trimming removed 6 bases from V and 11 bases from J, with 21 bases in between. The CDR3 coding sequence is TGTGCCAGCAGCCCGCTAAGGGAGGATATTCGGCAGTATTTT. Amino acids: CASSPLREDIRQYF.